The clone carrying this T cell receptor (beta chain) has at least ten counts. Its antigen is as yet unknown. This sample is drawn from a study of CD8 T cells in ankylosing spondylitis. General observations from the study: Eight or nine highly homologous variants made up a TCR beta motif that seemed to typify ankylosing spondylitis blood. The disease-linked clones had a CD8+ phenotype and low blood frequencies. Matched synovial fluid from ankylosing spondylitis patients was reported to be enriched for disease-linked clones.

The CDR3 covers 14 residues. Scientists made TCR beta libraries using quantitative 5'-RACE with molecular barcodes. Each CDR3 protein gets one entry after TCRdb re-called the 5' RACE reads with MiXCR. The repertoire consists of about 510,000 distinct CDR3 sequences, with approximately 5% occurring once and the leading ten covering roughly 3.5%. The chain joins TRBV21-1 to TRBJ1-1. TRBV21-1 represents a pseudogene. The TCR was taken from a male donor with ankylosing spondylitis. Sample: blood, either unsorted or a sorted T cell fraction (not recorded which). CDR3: CASSKGDEIGEAFF. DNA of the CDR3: TGTGCCAGCAGCAAAGGAGACGAGATAGGTGAAGCTTTCTTT.